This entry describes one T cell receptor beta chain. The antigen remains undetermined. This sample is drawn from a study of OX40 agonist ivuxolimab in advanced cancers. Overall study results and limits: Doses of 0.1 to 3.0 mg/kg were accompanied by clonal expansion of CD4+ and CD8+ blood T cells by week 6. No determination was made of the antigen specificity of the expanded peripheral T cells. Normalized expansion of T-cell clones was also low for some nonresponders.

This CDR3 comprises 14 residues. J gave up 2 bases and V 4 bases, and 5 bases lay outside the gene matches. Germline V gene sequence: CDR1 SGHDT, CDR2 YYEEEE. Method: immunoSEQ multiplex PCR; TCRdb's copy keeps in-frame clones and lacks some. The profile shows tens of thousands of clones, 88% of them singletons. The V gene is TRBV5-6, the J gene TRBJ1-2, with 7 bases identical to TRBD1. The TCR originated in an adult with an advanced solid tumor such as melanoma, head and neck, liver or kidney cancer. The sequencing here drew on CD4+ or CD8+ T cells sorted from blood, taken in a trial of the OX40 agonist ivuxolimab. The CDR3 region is CASSATGTNYGYTF. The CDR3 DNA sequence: TGTGCCAGCAGCGCGACAGGGACCAACTATGGCTACACCTTC.